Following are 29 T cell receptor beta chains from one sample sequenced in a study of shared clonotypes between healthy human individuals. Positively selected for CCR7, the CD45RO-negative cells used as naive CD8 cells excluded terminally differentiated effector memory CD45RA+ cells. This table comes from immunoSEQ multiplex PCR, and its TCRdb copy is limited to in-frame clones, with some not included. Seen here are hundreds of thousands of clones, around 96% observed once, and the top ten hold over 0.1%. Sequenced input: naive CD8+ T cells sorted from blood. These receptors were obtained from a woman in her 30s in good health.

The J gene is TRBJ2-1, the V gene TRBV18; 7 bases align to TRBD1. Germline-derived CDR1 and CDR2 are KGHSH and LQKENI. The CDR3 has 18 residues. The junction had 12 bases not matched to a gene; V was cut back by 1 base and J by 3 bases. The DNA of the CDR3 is TGTGCCAGCTCACCACGGTTGAGGGACAGCCCCAACTACAATGAGCAGTTCTTC. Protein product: CASSPRLRDSPNYNEQFF. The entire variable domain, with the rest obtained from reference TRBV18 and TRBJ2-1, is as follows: NAGVMQNPRHLVRRRGQEARLRCSPMKGHSHVYWYRQLPEEGLKFMVYLQKENIIDESGMPKERFSAEFPKEGPSILRIQQVVRGDSAAYFCASSPRLRDSPNYNEQFFGPGTRLTVL.

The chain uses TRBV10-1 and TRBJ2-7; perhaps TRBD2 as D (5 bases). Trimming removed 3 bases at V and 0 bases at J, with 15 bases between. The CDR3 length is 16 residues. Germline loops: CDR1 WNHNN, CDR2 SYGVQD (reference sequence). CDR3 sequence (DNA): TGCGCCAGCAGTGAAGGCAGAGGGCTCAGCTCCTACGAGCAGTACTTC. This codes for CASSEGRGLSSYEQYF.

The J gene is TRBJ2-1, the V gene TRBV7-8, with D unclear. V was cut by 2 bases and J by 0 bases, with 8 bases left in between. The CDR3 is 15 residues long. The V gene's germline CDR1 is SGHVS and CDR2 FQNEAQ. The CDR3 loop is CASSLSANSYNEQFF. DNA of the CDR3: TGTGCCAGCAGCTTATCGGCTAACTCCTACAATGAGCAGTTCTTC.

The CDR3 DNA is TGTGCCAGCAGCATATTACTAGCGGGAGCAGTAGATACGCAGTATTTT. It is translated as CASSILLAGAVDTQYF. The rearrangement links TRBV5-6 to TRBJ2-3, with 11 bases fitting TRBD2. Germline V gene lookup returns CDR1 SGHDT and CDR2 YYEEEE. This CDR3 comprises 16 residues. Germline trimming cut 4 bases from V and 5 bases from J; bases unmatched to any gene: 9.

The CDR3 DNA follows: TGTGCCACCAGCAGAGAAGGCACAGATACGCAGTATTTT. Protein: CATSREGTDTQYF. The gene calls are TRBV15 and TRBJ2-3, with unresolved D. The V gene lost 0 bases and the J gene lost 1 base, with 2 bases spanning the gap. The CDR3 extends over 13 amino acids. Germline loops: CDR1 LNHNV, CDR2 YYDKDF (reference sequence).

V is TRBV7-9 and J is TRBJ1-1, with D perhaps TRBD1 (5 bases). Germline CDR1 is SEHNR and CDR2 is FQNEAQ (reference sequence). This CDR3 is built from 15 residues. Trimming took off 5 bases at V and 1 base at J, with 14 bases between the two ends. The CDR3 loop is CASSEIRGENTEAFF. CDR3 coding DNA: TGTGCCAGCAGCGAGATTAGGGGTGAGAACACTGAAGCTTTCTTT.

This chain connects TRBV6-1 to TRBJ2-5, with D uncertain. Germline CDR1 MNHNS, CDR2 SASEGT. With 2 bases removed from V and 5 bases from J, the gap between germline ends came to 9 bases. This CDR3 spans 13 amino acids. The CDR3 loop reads CASSEYPGETQYF. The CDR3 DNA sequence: TGTGCCAGCAGTGAATACCCTGGTGAGACCCAGTACTTC.

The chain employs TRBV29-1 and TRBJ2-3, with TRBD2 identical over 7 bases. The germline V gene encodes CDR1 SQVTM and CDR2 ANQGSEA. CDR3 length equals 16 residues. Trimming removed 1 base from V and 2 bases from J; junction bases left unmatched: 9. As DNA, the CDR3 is TGCAGCGTTGAAGGTACCCAGCGGGGTGACACAGATACGCAGTATTTT. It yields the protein CSVEGTQRGDTDTQYF.

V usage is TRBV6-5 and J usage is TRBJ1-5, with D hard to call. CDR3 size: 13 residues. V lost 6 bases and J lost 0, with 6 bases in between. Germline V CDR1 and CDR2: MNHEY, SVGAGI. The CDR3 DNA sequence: TGTGCCAGCAGAGCCTATAGCAATCAGCCCCAGCATTTT. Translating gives CASRAYSNQPQHF.

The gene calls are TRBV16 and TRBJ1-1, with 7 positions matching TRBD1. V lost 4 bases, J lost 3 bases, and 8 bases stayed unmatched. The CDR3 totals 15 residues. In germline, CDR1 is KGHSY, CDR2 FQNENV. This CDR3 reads CASSRLQGRDTEAFF. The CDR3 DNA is TGTGCCAGCAGCCGGTTACAGGGGAGGGACACTGAAGCTTTCTTT. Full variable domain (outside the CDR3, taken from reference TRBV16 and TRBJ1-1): GEEVAQTPKHLVRGEGQKAKLYCAPIKGHSYVFWYQQVLKNEFKFLISFQNENVFDETGMPKERFSAKCLPNSPCSLEIQATKLEDSAVYFCASSRLQGRDTEAFFGQGTRLTVV.

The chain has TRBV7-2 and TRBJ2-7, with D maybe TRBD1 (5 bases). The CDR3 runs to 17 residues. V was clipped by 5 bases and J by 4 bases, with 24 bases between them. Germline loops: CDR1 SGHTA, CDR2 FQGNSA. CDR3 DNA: TGTGCCAGCAGCCGCGCTAGGTTTGGGGCTCGATCATACGAGCAGTACTTC. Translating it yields CASSRARFGARSYEQYF.

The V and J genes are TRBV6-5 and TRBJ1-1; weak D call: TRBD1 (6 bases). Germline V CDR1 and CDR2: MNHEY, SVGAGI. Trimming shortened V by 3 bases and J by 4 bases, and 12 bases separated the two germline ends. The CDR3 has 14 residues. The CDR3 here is CASSYREGGTEAFF. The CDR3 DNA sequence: TGTGCCAGCAGTTATCGGGAAGGGGGCACTGAAGCTTTCTTT.

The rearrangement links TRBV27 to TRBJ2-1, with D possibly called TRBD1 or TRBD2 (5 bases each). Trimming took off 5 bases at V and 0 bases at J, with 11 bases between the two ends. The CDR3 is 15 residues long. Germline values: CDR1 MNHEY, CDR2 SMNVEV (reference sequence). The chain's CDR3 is CASSPGPNSYNEQFF. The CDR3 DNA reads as TGTGCCAGCAGTCCGGGACCCAACTCCTACAATGAGCAGTTCTTC.

The CDR3 protein is CASSSRRGVYEKLFF. The CDR3 nucleotides read TGTGCCAGCAGTTCCCGCCGGGGTGTTTATGAAAAACTGTTTTTT. J is TRBJ1-4 and V is TRBV27, with no clear D. Germline values: CDR1 MNHEY, CDR2 SMNVEV (reference sequence). This CDR3 is built from 15 residues. Trimming took off 4 bases at V and 6 bases at J, with 15 bases between the two ends.

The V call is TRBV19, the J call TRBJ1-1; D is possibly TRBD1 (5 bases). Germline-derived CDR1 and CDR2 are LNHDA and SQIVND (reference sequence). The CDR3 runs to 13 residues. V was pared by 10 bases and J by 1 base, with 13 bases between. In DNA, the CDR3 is TGTGCCACGGGGTGGGGCCAGAACACTGAAGCTTTCTTT. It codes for CATGWGQNTEAFF.

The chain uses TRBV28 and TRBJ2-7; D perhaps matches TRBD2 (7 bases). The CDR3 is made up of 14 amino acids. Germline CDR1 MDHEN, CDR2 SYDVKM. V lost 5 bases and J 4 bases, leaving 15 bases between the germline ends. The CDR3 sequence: CASSGGGGLYEQYF. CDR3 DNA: TGTGCCAGCAGTGGGGGAGGGGGGCTGTACGAGCAGTACTTC.

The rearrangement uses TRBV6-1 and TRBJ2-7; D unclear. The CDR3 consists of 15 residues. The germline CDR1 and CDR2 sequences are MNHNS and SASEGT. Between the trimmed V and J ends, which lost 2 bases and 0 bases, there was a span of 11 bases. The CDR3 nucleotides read TGTGCCAGCAGTGAATTTACTGATATCTCCTACGAGCAGTACTTC. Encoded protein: CASSEFTDISYEQYF.

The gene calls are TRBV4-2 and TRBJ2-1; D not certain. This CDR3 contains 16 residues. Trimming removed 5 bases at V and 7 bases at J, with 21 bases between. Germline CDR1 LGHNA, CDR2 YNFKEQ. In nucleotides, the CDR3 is TGTGCCAGCAGCTTCTATTCTAGTTCCCCACTGAATGAGCAGTTCTTC. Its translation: CASSFYSSSPLNEQFF.

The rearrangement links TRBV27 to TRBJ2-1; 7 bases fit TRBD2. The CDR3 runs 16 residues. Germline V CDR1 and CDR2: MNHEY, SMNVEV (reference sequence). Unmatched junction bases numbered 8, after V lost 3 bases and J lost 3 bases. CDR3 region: CASSFSAGANYNEQFF. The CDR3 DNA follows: TGTGCCAGCAGTTTCTCGGCGGGAGCGAACTACAATGAGCAGTTCTTC.

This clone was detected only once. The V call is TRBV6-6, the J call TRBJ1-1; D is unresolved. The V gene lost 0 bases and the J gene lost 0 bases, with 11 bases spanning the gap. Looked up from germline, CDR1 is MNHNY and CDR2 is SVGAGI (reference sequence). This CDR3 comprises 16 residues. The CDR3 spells CASSYSMGGLNTEAFF. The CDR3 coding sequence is TGTGCCAGCAGTTACTCGATGGGAGGGCTGAACACTGAAGCTTTCTTT.

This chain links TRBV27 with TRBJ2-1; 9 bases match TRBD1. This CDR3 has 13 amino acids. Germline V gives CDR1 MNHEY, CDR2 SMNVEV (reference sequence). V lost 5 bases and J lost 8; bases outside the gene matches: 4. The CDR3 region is CASSPGQGYEQFF. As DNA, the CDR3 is TGTGCCAGCAGTCCAGGACAGGGGTATGAGCAGTTCTTC.

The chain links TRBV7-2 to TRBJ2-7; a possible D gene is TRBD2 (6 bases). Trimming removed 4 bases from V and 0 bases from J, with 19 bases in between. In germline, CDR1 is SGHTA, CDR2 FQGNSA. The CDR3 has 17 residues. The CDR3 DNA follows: TGTGCCAGCAGCTCAGAGATGGTGGCGGGGAGCTCCTACGAGCAGTACTTC. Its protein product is CASSSEMVAGSSYEQYF. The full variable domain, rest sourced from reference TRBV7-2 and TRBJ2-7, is GAGVSQSPSNKVTEKGKDVELRCDPISGHTALYWYRQSLGQGLEFLIYFQGNSAPDKSGLPSDRFSAERTGGSVSTLTIQRTQQEDSAVYLCASSSEMVAGSSYEQYFGPGTRLTVT.

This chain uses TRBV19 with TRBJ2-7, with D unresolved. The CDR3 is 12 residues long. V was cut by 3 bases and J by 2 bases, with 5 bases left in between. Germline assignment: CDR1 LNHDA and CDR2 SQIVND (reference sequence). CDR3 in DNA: TGTGCCAGTAGTATTAGAGCCTACGAGCAGTACTTC. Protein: CASSIRAYEQYF.

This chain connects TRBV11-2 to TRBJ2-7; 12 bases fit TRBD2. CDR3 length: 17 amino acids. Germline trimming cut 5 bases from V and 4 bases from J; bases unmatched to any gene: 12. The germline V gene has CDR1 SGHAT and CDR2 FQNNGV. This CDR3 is CASSPRLAGGSLYEQYF. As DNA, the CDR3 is TGTGCCAGCAGCCCGCGGCTAGCGGGAGGGTCCCTTTACGAGCAGTACTTC.

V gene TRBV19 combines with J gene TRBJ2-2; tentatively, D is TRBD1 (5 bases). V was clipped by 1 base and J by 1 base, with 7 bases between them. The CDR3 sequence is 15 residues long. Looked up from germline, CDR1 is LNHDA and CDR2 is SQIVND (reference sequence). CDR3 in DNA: TGTGCCAGTAGTATAGGTCAGGGGAACACCGGGGAGCTGTTTTTT. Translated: CASSIGQGNTGELFF. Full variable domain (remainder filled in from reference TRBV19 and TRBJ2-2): DGGITQSPKYLFRKEGQNVTLSCEQNLNHDAMYWYRQDPGQGLRLIYYSQIVNDFQKGDIAEGYSVSREKKESFPLTVTSAQKNPTAFYLCASSIGQGNTGELFFGEGSRLTVL.

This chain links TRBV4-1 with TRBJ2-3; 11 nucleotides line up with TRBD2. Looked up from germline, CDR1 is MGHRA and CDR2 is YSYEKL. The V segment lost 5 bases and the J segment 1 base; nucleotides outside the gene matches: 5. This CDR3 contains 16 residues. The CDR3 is CASSLETSGGTDTQYF. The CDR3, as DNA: TGCGCCAGCAGCTTAGAGACTAGCGGGGGCACAGATACGCAGTATTTT.

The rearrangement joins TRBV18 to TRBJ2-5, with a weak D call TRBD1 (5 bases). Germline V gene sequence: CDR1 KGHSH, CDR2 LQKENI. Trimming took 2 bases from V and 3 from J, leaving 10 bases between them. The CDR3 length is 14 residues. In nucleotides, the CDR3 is TGTGCCAGCTCACCATTAGACAGAGAAGAGACCCAGTACTTC. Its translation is CASSPLDREETQYF.

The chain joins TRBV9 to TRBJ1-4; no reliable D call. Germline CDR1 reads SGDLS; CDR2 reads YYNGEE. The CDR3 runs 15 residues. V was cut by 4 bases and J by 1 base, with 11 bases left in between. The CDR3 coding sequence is TGTGCCAGCAGCCCCGGCGGGAAAACTAATGAAAAACTGTTTTTT. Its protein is CASSPGGKTNEKLFF.

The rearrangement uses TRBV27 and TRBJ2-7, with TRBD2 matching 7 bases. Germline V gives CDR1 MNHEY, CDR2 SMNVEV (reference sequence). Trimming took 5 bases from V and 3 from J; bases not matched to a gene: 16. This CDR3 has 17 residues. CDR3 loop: CASSLSSSLAENYEQYF. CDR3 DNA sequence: TGTGCCAGCAGTCTTTCCTCCAGCCTAGCGGAGAACTACGAGCAGTACTTC.